Each of the 10 T cell receptor beta chains below was sequenced from the same sample in a study of T cell responses to AZD1222 COVID-19 vaccine. Libraries were prepared by immunoSEQ multiplex PCR; TCRdb keeps only in-frame clonotypes and omits some of them. This repertoire shows about 96,000 clones, approximately 90% found once; its top ten account for 1.5% to 2%. The sample consisted of peripheral blood, taken on day 0 of AZD1222 vaccination. These receptors were obtained from an adult in good health.

The chain combines TRBV5-5 with TRBJ1-2; D is undetermined. This CDR3 is built from 16 residues. V shed 4 bases and J shed 0 bases, with 16 bases lying between them. Per the germline V gene, CDR1 is SGHKS and CDR2 is YYEKEE (reference sequence). CDR3 loop: CASSPSPDRTNYGYTF. The CDR3 DNA follows: TGTGCCAGCAGCCCCTCCCCGGACCGAACTAACTATGGCTACACCTTC.

The genes are TRBV6-4 and TRBJ1-6; no definite D call. This CDR3 region has 14 residues. Trimming shortened V by 7 bases and J by 11 bases, and 18 bases separated the two germline ends. Per germline, CDR1 MRHNA and CDR2 SNTAGT. The CDR3 DNA follows: TGTGCCAGCACCCATCGGGAGGGTAGGACACCCCTCCACTTT. The encoded protein is CASTHREGRTPLHF.

The chain is built from TRBV3-1 (or the pseudogene TRBV3-2) and TRBJ1-5, with no clear D. The V end was cut by 4 bases, the J end by 7 bases, with 11 bases between. The CDR3 runs 13 residues. In germline, CDR1 is LGHDT, CDR2 YNNKEL (reference sequence). This CDR3 is CASSRMNRQPQHF. The CDR3 nucleotides read TGTGCCAGCAGCCGCATGAACCGGCAGCCCCAGCATTTT.

The V and J genes are TRBV28 and TRBJ1-5; perhaps TRBD1 as D (5 bases). Germline assignment: CDR1 MDHEN and CDR2 SYDVKM. The CDR3 totals 13 residues. V gave up 6 bases and J gave up 8 bases, with 14 bases separating them. The CDR3 region is CASSPTREKPQHF. CDR3 DNA: TGTGCCAGCAGCCCCACCAGGGAGAAGCCCCAGCATTTT.

The gene calls are TRBV7-3 and TRBJ1-2; 9 bases line up with TRBD1. Germline V CDR1 and CDR2: SGHTA, FQGTGA. Trimming took 0 bases from V and 7 from J; bases not matched to a gene: 6. This CDR3 region has 15 residues. CDR3 in amino acids: CASSLTTGTGTGYTF. The CDR3 nucleotides are TGTGCCAGCAGCTTAACCACCGGGACAGGGACTGGCTACACCTTC.

This clone occurred once. The genes are TRBV4-3 and TRBJ2-5; the D gene is possibly TRBD2 (6 bases). The V and J ends lost 3 bases and 5 bases respectively, with 13 bases between them. The CDR3 spans 14 residues. The germline gives CDR1 LGHNA, CDR2 YSLEER. The DNA of the CDR3 is TGCGCCAGCAGCCAGGCGTGGGGGAGGGAGACCCAGTACTTC. Translation gives CASSQAWGRETQYF.

The V and J genes are TRBV5-1 and TRBJ2-1, with 10 bases identical to TRBD2. Trimming at V came to 1 base and at J to 1 base, leaving 2 bases not matched to a gene. Germline V gene lookup returns CDR1 SGHRS and CDR2 YFSETQ. The CDR3 has 16 amino acids. The CDR3 reads CASSLSSGGSYNEQFF. DNA of the CDR3: TGCGCCAGCAGCTTGAGTAGCGGGGGGTCCTACAATGAGCAGTTCTTC.

The gene calls are TRBV15 and TRBJ1-1; D might be TRBD1 (6 bases). The germline V and J ends were trimmed by 5 bases and 0 bases, with 16 bases remaining between them. The CDR3 contains 16 residues. Germline V lookup: CDR1 LNHNV, CDR2 YYDKDF (reference sequence). The CDR3 sequence is CATSGFDRNLNTEAFF. The CDR3 DNA follows: TGTGCCACCAGCGGATTCGACAGGAACTTGAACACTGAAGCTTTCTTT.

V usage is TRBV18 and J usage is TRBJ1-3, with D possibly TRBD1 on 5 matching bases. There are 12 residues in the CDR3. V lost 6 bases, J lost 4 bases, and 7 bases lay in between. Germline V gene lookup returns CDR1 KGHSH and CDR2 LQKENI. The CDR3 spells CASSNRGNTIYF. The CDR3 DNA reads TGTGCCAGCTCGAACAGGGGAAACACCATATATTTT. Looking up the rest from reference TRBV18 and TRBJ1-3 gives the full variable domain: NAGVMQNPRHLVRRRGQEARLRCSPMKGHSHVYWYRQLPEEGLKFMVYLQKENIIDESGMPKERFSAEFPKEGPSILRIQQVVRGDSAAYFCASSNRGNTIYFGEGSWLTVV.

Concerning this clone: In the same sample, other DNA sequences code for this CDR3. The chain has TRBV4-2 and TRBJ1-4; D is undetermined. The CDR3 extends over 14 amino acids. Germline assignment: CDR1 LGHNA and CDR2 YNFKEQ. Between the trimmed V and J ends, which lost 0 bases and 5 bases, there was a span of 7 bases. CDR3 amino acids: CASSQDRGNEKLFF. The DNA of the CDR3 is TGTGCCAGCAGCCAAGATCGAGGAAATGAAAAACTGTTTTTT.